This entry concerns a single T cell receptor beta chain. As yet, its antigen is unknown. V was cut by 3 bases and J by 4 bases, with 12 bases left in between. The CDR3 loop spans 15 amino acids. Germline V gene lookup returns CDR1 SGHAT and CDR2 FQNNGV. Naive CD8 cells were CD45RO-negative, positively selected for CCR7, excluding terminally differentiated effector memory CD45RA+ cells. The sample is drawn from a study of shared clonotypes between healthy human individuals. Study results and caveats: Lower generation probabilities were found for non-shared clonotypes than for those shared by all four donors. Sequencing depth was a factor that was expected to affect clonotype sharing among donors.

Assay: immunoSEQ multiplex PCR; the TCRdb copy retains only in-frame clones and omits some. The sample lists 800,000 to 950,000 clones, 96% occurring once. The sample comprised naive CD8+ T cells sorted from blood. This TCR derives from a man aged 30 to 45 in good health. V usage is TRBV11-2 and J usage is TRBJ2-2; the D is unclear. The DNA for the CDR3 is TGTGCCAGCAGCTTCCTATTGGGTGGCACCGGGGAGCTGTTTTTT. Residues: CASSFLLGGTGELFF.